The following is a TCR beta chain sequence with its context. The antigen is unknown. This entry is derived from a study of cytomegalovirus exposure and HLA in healthy donors. It was with 60 Vbeta and 13 Jbeta primers that the PCR ran. Sequencing used immunoSEQ multiplex PCR; TCRdb keeps in-frame clones, though not all of them. This sample has 90,000 to 100,000 clones, with about 72% found just once. The study, taken as a whole, reports: Most TCR beta V segments were productive about 87% or about 30% of the time in an earlier analysis. Common viral pathogens were later found to be apparently linked to several of the most significant clusters.

The CDR3 spans 18 residues. Germline-derived CDR1 and CDR2 are KGHSH and LQKENI. The J segment lost 4 bases and the V segment lost 1 base, leaving 10 bases of the junction unmatched. The receptor comes from a woman aged 55-70 years in good health and CMV-seropositive. The V gene is TRBV18, the J gene TRBJ2-2; TRBD2 matches 9 bases. Material for sequencing was PBMCs. The CDR3 region is CASSPLEIQAGGTGELFF. DNA for the CDR3: TGTGCCAGCTCACCACTCGAGATACAAGCGGGAGGCACCGGGGAGCTGTTTTTT.